The 13 T cell receptor beta chains below all came from one sample that was sequenced in a study of blood T cell repertoires in COVID-19. The method was immunoSEQ multiplex PCR; TCRdb's version includes in-frame clones alone and lacks a portion of them. This repertoire shows around 110,000 clones, about nine tenths found once; its top ten account for 1.8%. Specimen: peripheral blood. The receptors were gathered from a human donor with active COVID-19. The donor label of this sample is uncertain.

The V gene is TRBV6-2 or TRBV6-3, the J gene TRBJ2-1, with D perhaps matching TRBD1 (6 bases). The CDR3 is 13 amino acids. The V gene lost 2 bases and the J gene lost 4 bases, with 6 bases spanning the gap. Looked up from germline, CDR1 is MNHEY and CDR2 is SVGEGT. As DNA, the CDR3 is TGTGCCAGCAGTTACACAGGGTACAATGAGCAGTTCTTC. Encoded protein: CASSYTGYNEQFF.

This clone was detected once. The gene calls are TRBV29-1 and TRBJ1-2, with D tentatively TRBD1 (5 bases). Germline lookup yields CDR1 SQVTM and CDR2 ANQGSEA. The V and J ends lost 4 bases and 4 bases respectively, with 13 bases between them. The CDR3 runs to 13 residues. In DNA, the CDR3 is TGCAGCGTTGGTCTTTTTCAGGGCTATGGCTACACCTTC. As protein: CSVGLFQGYGYTF. Supplemented by reference TRBV29-1 and TRBJ1-2, the full variable domain reads SAVISQKPSRDICQRGTSLTIQCQVDSQVTMMFWYRQQPGQSLTLIATANQGSEATYESGFVIDKFPISRPNLTFSTLTVSNMSPEDSSIYLCSVGLFQGYGYTFGSGTRLTVV.

The chain couples TRBV5-1 to TRBJ2-1, with a weak D call TRBD2 (5 bases). The CDR3 length is 15 residues. Germline V lookup: CDR1 SGHRS, CDR2 YFSETQ. Trimming removed 0 bases from V and 0 bases from J, with 7 bases in between. This chain's CDR3 is CASSLDGSSYNEQFF. Here the CDR3 DNA reads TGCGCCAGCAGCTTGGATGGGAGCTCCTACAATGAGCAGTTCTTC.

The V and J genes are TRBV19 and TRBJ2-1; 8 bases line up with TRBD1. V was clipped by 0 bases and J by 3 bases; unmatched bases: 4. This CDR3 is built from 16 residues. Germline V lookup: CDR1 LNHDA, CDR2 SQIVND (reference sequence). The CDR3 DNA is TGTGCCAGTAGTATAGATGGCAGGGGGCTCTACAATGAGCAGTTCTTC. Protein product: CASSIDGRGLYNEQFF.

V gene TRBV10-3 combines with J gene TRBJ1-2; 12 bases are a match to TRBD1. The CDR3 sequence is 15 residues long. The ends lost 5 bases at V and 7 bases at J; junction bases unmatched: 8. CDR1 and CDR2 (germline): ENHRY, SYGVKD. For the CDR3, the DNA is TGTGCCATCAGTAGTCCGGGACAGGGGGCGAGTGGCTACACCTTC. It yields the protein CAISSPGQGASGYTF.

V gene TRBV4-3 combines with J gene TRBJ2-3, with D tentatively TRBD1 (5 bases). Trimming stripped 3 bases from V and 1 base from J, with 11 bases between. The CDR3 is made up of 15 amino acids. CDR1 and CDR2 (germline): LGHNA, YSLEER. This CDR3 reads CASSHPGQRTDTQYF. The DNA of the CDR3 is TGCGCCAGCAGCCACCCCGGACAACGCACAGATACGCAGTATTTT.

The gene calls are TRBV4-1 and TRBJ1-5; D is undetermined. The V and J ends lost 0 bases and 3 bases respectively, with 9 bases between them. Germline V gene data show CDR1 as MGHRA and CDR2 as YSYEKL. The CDR3 is 15 residues long. CDR3 sequence (DNA): TGCGCCAGCAGCCAAGATCCGGGTTACAATCAGCCCCAGCATTTT. It codes for CASSQDPGYNQPQHF.

CDR3 in DNA: TGTGCCTGGAGTGTAGGACACGGCCTGGCAGGGAAGGACACAGATACGCAGTATTTT. Protein product: CAWSVGHGLAGKDTDTQYF. The V call is TRBV30, the J call TRBJ2-3, with D maybe TRBD1 (5 bases). V was pared by 0 bases and J by 2 bases, with 24 bases between. This CDR3 is built from 19 residues. Germline V gives CDR1 GTSNPN, CDR2 SVGIG (reference sequence).

The rearrangement links TRBV19 to TRBJ1-5; D is possibly TRBD1 (5 bases). There are 14 residues in the CDR3. V was trimmed by 5 bases and J by 7 bases, leaving 15 bases between them. Germline V gives CDR1 LNHDA, CDR2 SQIVND (reference sequence). The CDR3 reads CASSWDGRQQPQHF. In DNA form, the CDR3 reads TGTGCCAGTAGTTGGGACGGGAGGCAACAGCCCCAGCATTTT. Variable domain in full (rest from reference TRBV19 and TRBJ1-5): DGGITQSPKYLFRKEGQNVTLSCEQNLNHDAMYWYRQDPGQGLRLIYYSQIVNDFQKGDIAEGYSVSREKKESFPLTVTSAQKNPTAFYLCASSWDGRQQPQHFGDGTRLSIL.

The rearrangement uses TRBV3-1 (or the pseudogene TRBV3-2) and TRBJ1-1; D may be TRBD1 (5 bases). V was clipped by 3 bases and J by 5 bases, with 13 bases between them. CDR3 length equals 14 residues. Germline V CDR1 and CDR2: LGHDT, YNNKEL (reference sequence). The CDR3 loop is CASSHRAGGTEAFF. Written as DNA, the CDR3 is TGTGCCAGCAGCCATCGAGCGGGGGGGACTGAAGCTTTCTTT.

The rearrangement uses TRBV9 and TRBJ1-4; D may be TRBD1 (5 bases). Germline V gene lookup returns CDR1 SGDLS and CDR2 YYNGEE. The CDR3 has 14 amino acids. With 2 bases removed from V and 6 bases from J, the gap between germline ends came to 11 bases. CDR3 loop: CASSVPGMDEKLFF. CDR3 DNA sequence: TGTGCCAGCAGCGTCCCAGGGATGGATGAAAAACTGTTTTTT.

The chain recombines TRBV24-1 with TRBJ2-3; 7 positions agree with TRBD1. Trimming took 4 bases from V and 6 from J; bases not matched to a gene: 9. Looked up from germline, CDR1 is KGHDR and CDR2 is SFDVKD. The CDR3 has 15 residues. The CDR3 DNA reads as TGTGCCACCAGTGAATACAGGGGTTCGTCGGATACGCAGTATTTT. Its protein product is CATSEYRGSSDTQYF.

The V gene is TRBV4-1, the J gene TRBJ2-3; TRBD2 matches 9 bases. The CDR3 consists of 15 residues. The trim removed 6 bases at V and 4 bases at J, leaving 8 bases unmatched. Germline V CDR1 and CDR2: MGHRA, YSYEKL. CDR3 nucleotides: TGCGCCAGCAGTCTGGCGGGGGGGCAATCAGATACGCAGTATTTT. It is translated as CASSLAGGQSDTQYF.